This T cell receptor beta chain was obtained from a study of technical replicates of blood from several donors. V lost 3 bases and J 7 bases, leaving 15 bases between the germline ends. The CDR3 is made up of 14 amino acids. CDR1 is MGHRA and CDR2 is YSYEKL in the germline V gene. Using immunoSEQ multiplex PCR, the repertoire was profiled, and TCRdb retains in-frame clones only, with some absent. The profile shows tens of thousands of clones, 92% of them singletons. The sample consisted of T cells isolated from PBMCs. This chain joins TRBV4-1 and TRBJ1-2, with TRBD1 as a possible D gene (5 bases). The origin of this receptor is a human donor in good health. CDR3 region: CASSHPGGGLGYTF. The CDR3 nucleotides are TGCGCCAGCAGCCATCCCGGCGGGGGACTTGGCTACACCTTC.